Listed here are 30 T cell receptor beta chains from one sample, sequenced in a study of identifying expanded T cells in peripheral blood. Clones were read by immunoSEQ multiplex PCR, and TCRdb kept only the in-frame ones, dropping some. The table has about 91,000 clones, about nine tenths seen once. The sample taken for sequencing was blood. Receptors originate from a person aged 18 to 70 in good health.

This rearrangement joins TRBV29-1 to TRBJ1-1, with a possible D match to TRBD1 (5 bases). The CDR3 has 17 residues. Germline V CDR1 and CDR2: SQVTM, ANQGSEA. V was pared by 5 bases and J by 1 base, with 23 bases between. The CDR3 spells CSVKHLGGSEQNTEAFF. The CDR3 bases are TGCAGCGTTAAACACCTGGGGGGTAGTGAACAGAACACTGAAGCTTTCTTT.

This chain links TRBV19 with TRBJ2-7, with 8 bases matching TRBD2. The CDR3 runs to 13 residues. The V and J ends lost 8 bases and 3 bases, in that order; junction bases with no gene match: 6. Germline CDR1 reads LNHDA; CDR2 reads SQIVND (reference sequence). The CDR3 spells CASSRGGLYEQYF. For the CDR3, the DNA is TGTGCCAGTTCCCGGGGGGGTCTCTACGAGCAGTACTTC.

The CDR3 sequence: CATSRTSYEQYF. In DNA, the CDR3 is TGTGCCACGTCACGGACCTCCTACGAGCAGTACTTC. The chain couples TRBV6-6 to TRBJ2-7; D is unresolved. V lost 10 bases, J lost 0 bases, and 10 bases lay in between. Germline-derived CDR1 and CDR2 are MNHNY and SVGAGI (reference sequence). The length of the CDR3 is 12 residues.

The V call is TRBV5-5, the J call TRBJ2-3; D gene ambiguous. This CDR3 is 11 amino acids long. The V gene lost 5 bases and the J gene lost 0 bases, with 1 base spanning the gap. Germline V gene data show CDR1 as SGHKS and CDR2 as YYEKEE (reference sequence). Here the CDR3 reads CASSSTDTQYF. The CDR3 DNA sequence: TGTGCCAGCAGTAGCACAGATACGCAGTATTTT.

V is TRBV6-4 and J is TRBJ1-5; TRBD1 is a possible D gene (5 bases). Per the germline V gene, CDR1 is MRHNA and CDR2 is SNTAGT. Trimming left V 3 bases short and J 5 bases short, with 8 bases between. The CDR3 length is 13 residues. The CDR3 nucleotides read TGTGCCAGCAGTGAGGGGGTGTATCAGCCCCAGCATTTT. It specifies CASSEGVYQPQHF.

The CDR3 coding sequence is TGTGCCAGCAGCTACAGGGGGACCACTGAAGCTTTCTTT. It specifies CASSYRGTTEAFF. The chain uses TRBV6-5 and TRBJ1-1, with 8 bases matching TRBD1. This CDR3 contains 13 residues. Germline-derived CDR1 and CDR2 are MNHEY and SVGAGI. Trimming at V came to 6 bases and at J to 4 bases, leaving 4 bases not matched to a gene.

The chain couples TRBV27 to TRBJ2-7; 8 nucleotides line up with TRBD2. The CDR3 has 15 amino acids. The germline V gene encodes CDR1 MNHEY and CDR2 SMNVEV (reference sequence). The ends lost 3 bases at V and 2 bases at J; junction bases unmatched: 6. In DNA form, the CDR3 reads TGTGCCAGCAGTTTGGGGTTGGGACTAGCCTACGAGCAGTACTTC. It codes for CASSLGLGLAYEQYF.

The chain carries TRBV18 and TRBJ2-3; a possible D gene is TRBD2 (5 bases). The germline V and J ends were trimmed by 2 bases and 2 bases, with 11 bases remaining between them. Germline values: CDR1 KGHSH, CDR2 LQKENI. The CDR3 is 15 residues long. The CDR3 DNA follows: TGTGCCAGCTCACCATGGCCGGGGAACACAGATACGCAGTATTTT. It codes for CASSPWPGNTDTQYF.

The CDR3 DNA reads TGTGCCAGTAGTATAGCGGGGGCACAAGAGACCCAGTACTTC. It is translated as CASSIAGAQETQYF. The chain uses TRBV19 and TRBJ2-5; D may correspond to TRBD1 or TRBD2 (6 bases each). The germline V and J ends were trimmed by 1 base and 2 bases, with 8 bases remaining between them. The CDR3 consists of 14 residues. Germline V CDR1 and CDR2: LNHDA, SQIVND (reference sequence).

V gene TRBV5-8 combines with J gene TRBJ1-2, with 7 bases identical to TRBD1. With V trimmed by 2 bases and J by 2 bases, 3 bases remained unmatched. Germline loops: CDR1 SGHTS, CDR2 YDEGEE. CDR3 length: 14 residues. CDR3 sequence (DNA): TGTGCCAGCAGCTTATTACAGGGGAACTATGGCTACACCTTC. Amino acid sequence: CASSLLQGNYGYTF.

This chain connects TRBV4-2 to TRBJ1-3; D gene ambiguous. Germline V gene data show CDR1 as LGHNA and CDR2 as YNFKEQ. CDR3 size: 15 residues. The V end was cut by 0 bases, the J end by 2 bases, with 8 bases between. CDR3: CASSQENHPGNTIYF. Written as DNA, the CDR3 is TGTGCCAGCAGCCAAGAGAACCATCCTGGAAACACCATATATTTT.

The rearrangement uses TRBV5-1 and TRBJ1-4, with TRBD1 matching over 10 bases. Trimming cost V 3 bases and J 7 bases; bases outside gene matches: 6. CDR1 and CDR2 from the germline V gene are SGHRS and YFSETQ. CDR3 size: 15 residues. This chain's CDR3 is CASSSGTGEIEKLFF. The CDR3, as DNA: TGCGCCAGCAGCTCCGGGACAGGGGAGATTGAAAAACTGTTTTTT.

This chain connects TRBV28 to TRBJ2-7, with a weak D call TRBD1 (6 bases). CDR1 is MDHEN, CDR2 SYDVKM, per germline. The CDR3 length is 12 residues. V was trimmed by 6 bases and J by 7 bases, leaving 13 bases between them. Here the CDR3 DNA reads TGTGCCAGCAGGGGGCTCGGGACAGAGCAGTACTTC. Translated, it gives CASRGLGTEQYF.

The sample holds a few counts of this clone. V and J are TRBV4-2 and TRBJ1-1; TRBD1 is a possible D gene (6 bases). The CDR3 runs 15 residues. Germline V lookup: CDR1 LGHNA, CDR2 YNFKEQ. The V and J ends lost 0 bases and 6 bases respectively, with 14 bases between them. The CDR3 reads CASSQERGTSAEAFF. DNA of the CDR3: TGTGCCAGCAGCCAAGAGAGGGGGACGTCTGCTGAAGCTTTCTTT.

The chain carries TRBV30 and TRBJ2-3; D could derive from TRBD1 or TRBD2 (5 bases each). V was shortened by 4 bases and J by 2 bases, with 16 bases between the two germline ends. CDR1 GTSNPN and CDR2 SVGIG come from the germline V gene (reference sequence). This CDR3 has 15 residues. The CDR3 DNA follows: TGTGCCTGGACGTCACGAGGGGTCGCCACAGATACGCAGTATTTT. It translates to CAWTSRGVATDTQYF. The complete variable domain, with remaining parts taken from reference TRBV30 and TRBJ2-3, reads SQTIHQWPATLVQPVGSPLSLECTVEGTSNPNLYWYRQAAGRGLQLLFYSVGIGQISSEVPQNLSASRPQDRQFILSSKKLLLSDSGFYLCAWTSRGVATDTQYFGPGTRLTVL.

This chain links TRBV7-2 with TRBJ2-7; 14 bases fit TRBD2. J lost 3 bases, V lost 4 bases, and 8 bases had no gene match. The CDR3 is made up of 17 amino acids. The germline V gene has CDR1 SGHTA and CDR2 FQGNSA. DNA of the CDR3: TGTGCCAGCAGCTGGGTCGCCGGGACTAGCGGGAGCTACGAGCAGTACTTC. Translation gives CASSWVAGTSGSYEQYF.

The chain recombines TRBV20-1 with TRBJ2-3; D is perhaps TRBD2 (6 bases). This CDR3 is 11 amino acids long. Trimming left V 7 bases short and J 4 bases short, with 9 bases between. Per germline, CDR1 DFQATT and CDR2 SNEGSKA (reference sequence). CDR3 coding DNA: TGCAGTGGACGGGGGTCAGATACGCAGTATTTT. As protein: CSGRGSDTQYF.

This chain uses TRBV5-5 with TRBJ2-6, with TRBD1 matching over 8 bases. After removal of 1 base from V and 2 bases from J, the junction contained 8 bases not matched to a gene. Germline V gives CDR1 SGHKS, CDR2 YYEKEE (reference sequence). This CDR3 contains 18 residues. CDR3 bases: TGTGCCAGCAGCTTGTTAGGACAGGGCATCGCTGGGGCCAACGTCCTGACTTTC. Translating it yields CASSLLGQGIAGANVLTF.

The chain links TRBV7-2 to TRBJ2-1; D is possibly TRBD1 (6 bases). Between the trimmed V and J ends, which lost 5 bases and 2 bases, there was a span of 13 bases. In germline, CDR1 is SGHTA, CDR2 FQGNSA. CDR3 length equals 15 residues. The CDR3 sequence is CASSTYKGAYNEQFF. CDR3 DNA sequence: TGTGCCAGCAGCACGTATAAGGGGGCCTACAATGAGCAGTTCTTC.

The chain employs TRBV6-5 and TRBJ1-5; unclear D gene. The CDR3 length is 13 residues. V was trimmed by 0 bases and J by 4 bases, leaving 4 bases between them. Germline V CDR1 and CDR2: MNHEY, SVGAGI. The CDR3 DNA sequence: TGTGCCAGCAGTTACTCCCAAAATCAGCCCCAGCATTTT. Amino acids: CASSYSQNQPQHF.

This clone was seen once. CDR3 DNA sequence: TGTGCCAGCGGACAGGGGAGTATTGAGACCCAGTACTTC. This translates into CASGQGSIETQYF. The chain couples TRBV11-2 to TRBJ2-5, with 9 bases that match TRBD1. This CDR3 spans 13 amino acids. CDR1 is SGHAT and CDR2 is FQNNGV in the germline V gene. The J segment lost 5 bases and the V segment lost 8 bases, leaving 6 bases of the junction unmatched.

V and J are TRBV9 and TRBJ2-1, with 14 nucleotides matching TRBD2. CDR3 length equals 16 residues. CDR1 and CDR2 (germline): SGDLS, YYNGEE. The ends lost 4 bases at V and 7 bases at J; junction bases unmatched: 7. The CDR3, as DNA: TGTGCCAGCAGCCCTAAGGGACTAGCGGGAGATAATGAGCAGTTCTTC. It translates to CASSPKGLAGDNEQFF.

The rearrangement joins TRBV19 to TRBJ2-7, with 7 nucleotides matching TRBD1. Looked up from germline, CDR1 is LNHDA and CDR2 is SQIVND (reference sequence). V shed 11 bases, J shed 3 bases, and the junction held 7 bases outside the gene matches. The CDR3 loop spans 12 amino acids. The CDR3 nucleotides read TGTGCCTGCCGGGACAGTAACTACGAGCAGTACTTC. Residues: CACRDSNYEQYF.

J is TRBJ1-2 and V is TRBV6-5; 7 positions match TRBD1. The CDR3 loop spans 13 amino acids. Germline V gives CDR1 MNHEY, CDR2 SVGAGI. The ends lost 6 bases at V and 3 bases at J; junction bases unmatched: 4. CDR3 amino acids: CASSRGQDYGYTF. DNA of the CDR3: TGTGCCAGCAGCCGCGGACAGGACTATGGCTACACCTTC.

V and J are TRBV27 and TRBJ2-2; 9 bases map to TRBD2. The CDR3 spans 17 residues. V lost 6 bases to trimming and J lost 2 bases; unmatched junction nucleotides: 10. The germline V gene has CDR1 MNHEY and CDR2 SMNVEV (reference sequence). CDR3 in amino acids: CASSTGLAQKNTGELFF. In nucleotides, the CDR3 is TGTGCCAGCAGCACCGGACTAGCGCAGAAAAACACCGGGGAGCTGTTTTTT.

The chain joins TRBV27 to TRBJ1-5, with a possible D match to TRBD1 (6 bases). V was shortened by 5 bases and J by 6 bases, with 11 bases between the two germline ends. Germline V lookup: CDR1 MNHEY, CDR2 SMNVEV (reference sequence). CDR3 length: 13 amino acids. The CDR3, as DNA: TGTGCCAGCAGTCCACAGGGCGGTCAGCCCCAGCATTTT. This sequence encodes CASSPQGGQPQHF.

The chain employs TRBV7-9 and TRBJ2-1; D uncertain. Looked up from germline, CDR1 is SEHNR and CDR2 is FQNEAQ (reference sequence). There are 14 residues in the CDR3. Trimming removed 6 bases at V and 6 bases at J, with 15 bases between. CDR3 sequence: CASRTGGVANEQFF. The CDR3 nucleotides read TGTGCCAGCAGAACCGGTGGGGTCGCCAATGAGCAGTTCTTC.

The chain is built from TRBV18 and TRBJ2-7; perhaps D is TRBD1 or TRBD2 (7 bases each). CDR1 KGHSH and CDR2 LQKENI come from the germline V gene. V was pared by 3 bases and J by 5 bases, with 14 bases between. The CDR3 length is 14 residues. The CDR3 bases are TGTGCCAGCTCACCTCCTCAGGGGGGGCACGAGCAGTACTTC. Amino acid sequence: CASSPPQGGHEQYF. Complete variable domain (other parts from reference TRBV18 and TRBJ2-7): NAGVMQNPRHLVRRRGQEARLRCSPMKGHSHVYWYRQLPEEGLKFMVYLQKENIIDESGMPKERFSAEFPKEGPSILRIQQVVRGDSAAYFCASSPPQGGHEQYFGPGTRLTVT.

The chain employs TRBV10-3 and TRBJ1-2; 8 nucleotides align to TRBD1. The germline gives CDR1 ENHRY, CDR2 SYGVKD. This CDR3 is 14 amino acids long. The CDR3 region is CATRGGQAIYGYTF. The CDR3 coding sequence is TGTGCTACCCGTGGGGGACAGGCCATCTATGGCTACACCTTC.

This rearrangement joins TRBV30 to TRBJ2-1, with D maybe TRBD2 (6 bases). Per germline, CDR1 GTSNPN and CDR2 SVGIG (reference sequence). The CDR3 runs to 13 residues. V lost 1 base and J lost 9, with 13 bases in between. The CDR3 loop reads CAWSATRGLEQFF. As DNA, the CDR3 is TGTGCCTGGAGTGCCACCCGGGGACTTGAGCAGTTCTTC.